This T cell receptor (beta chain) was retrieved from a study of blood T cell repertoires in COVID-19. Study as a whole: COVID-19 samples from acute and convalescent phases originated in the United States, Italy and Spain. Sample material is recorded as cDNA or gDNA derived from T cells, B-cell-depleted T cells, or PBMCs.

Original handling: Reference gene primer amplification gave nucleated cell count estimates. Here immunoSEQ multiplex PCR was the method, and the copy in TCRdb shows in-frame clones only, minus some. Clone size and the V and J calls come from that table; the DNA yielded D and trimming. The table includes around 230,000 clones, around 90% detected once. CDR3 length equals 14 residues. The germline gives CDR1 MNHEY, CDR2 SVGAGI. The V and J ends lost 7 bases and 8 bases, in that order; junction bases with no gene match: 9. This TCR came from a man aged 60 to 69 who had recovered from COVID-19. The chain employs TRBV6-5 and TRBJ1-1, with 11 nucleotides matching TRBD1. Sequencing input: peripheral blood. The CDR3 DNA sequence: TGTGCCAGCAACCGGGACAGGGGGTTGGGGGAAGCTTTCTTT. This translates into CASNRDRGLGEAFF.